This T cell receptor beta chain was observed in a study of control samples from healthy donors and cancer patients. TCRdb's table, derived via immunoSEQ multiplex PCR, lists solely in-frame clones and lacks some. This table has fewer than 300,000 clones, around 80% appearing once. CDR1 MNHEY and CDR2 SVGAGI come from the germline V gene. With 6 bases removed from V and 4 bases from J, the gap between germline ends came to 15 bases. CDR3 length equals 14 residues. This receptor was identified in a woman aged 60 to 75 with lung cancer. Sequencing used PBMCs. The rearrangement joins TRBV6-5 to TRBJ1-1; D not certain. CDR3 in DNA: TGTGCCAGCAGAACCGGGCCAATTGCCACTGAAGCTTTCTTT. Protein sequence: CASRTGPIATEAFF.